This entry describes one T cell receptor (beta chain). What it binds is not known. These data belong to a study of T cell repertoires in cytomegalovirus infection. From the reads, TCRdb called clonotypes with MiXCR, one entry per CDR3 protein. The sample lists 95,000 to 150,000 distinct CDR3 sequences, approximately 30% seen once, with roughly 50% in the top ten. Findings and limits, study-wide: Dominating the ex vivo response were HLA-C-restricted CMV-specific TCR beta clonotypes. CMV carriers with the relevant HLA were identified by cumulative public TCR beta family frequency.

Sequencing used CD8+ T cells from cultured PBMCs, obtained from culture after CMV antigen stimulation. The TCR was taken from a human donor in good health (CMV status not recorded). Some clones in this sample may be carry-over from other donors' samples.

CDR3 sequence (DNA): TGTGTATCAGGGCGGAGCTCCTATAATTCACCCCTCCACTTT. Its protein product is CVSGRSSYNSPLHF. This sequence joins TRBV6-5 and TRBJ1-6; possibly TRBD1 for D (5 bases). The CDR3 is made up of 14 amino acids. Germline V lookup: CDR1 MNHEY, CDR2 SVGAGI.